This is a list of T cell receptor beta chains from one sample in a study of PD-L1 blockade in urothelial cancer. Here immunoSEQ multiplex PCR was the method, and the copy in TCRdb shows in-frame clones only, minus some. The sample has tens of thousands of clones; about 75% are singletons. Sample: PBMCs, taken around atezolizumab (anti-PD-L1) treatment. The receptors come from a man in his sixties or seventies with urothelial cancer. CDR3s include the opening cysteine and the closing phenylalanine or tryptophan. Each record gives: V gene, J gene, D gene, clone size, CDR3 protein, CDR3 DNA. A D gene is named only where the DNA matches it firmly. Size tells how often a clone was seen (once, few, many) or the class of an expanded clone, and some rows leave it out.

V: TRBV6-5; J: TRBJ1-3; D: NA; size: NA; CDR3: CASRGRHSGNTIYF; DNA: TGTGCCAGCAGGGGGAGACACTCTGGAAACACCATATATTTT
V: TRBV15; J: TRBJ2-1; D: NA; size: NA; CDR3: CATSSPGTGQWEQFF; DNA: TGTGCCACCAGCAGCCCGGGTACTGGTCAATGGGAGCAGTTCTTC
V: TRBV18; J: TRBJ1-1; D: TRBD1; size: NA; CDR3: CASSTGLEAFF; DNA: TGTGCCAGCTCGACAGGGTTGGAAGCTTTCTTT
V: TRBV5-1; J: TRBJ1-1; D: TRBD1; size: NA; CDR3: CASSWGDRHMNTEAFF; DNA: TGCGCCAGCAGCTGGGGGGACAGACACATGAACACTGAAGCTTTCTTT
V: TRBV18; J: TRBJ1-1; D: TRBD1; size: few; CDR3: CASSPRTGSNTEAFF; DNA: TGTGCCAGCTCACCGCGGACAGGGTCGAACACTGAAGCTTTCTTT
V: TRBV5-1; J: TRBJ1-6; D: NA; size: NA; CDR3: CASTRDVNSPLHF; DNA: TGCGCCAGCACGCGGGACGTAAATTCACCCCTCCACTTT
V: TRBV28; J: TRBJ1-5; D: TRBD1; size: once; CDR3: CASSLARQGAGNQPQHF; DNA: TGTGCCAGCAGTTTGGCTCGGCAGGGGGCTGGCAATCAGCCCCAGCATTTT
V: TRBV6-5; J: TRBJ1-5; D: NA; size: NA; CDR3: CASSYSAAVQGPQHF; DNA: TGTGCCAGCAGTTACTCGGCGGCAGTTCAGGGGCCCCAGCATTTT
V: TRBV28; J: TRBJ2-3; D: TRBD2; size: few; CDR3: CASSRPPAGGSHF; DNA: TGTGCCAGCAGCCGCCCCCCAGCGGGAGGGTCCCATTTT
V: TRBV4-3; J: TRBJ1-2; D: NA; size: once; CDR3: CASSHLNRDNYYGYTF; DNA: TGCGCCAGCAGCCACCTAAACAGGGATAACTACTATGGCTACACCTTC
V: TRBV10-2; J: TRBJ2-3; D: TRBD1; size: few; CDR3: CASRTDRVGTDTQYF; DNA: TGCGCCAGCAGGACGGACAGGGTCGGCACAGATACGCAGTATTTT
V: TRBV5-4; J: TRBJ2-5; D: NA; size: NA; CDR3: CASGSGYQETQYF; DNA: TGTGCCAGCGGTTCGGGGTACCAAGAGACCCAGTACTTC
V: TRBV7-9; J: TRBJ2-5; D: NA; size: NA; CDR3: CASSLNQWETQYF; DNA: TGTGCCAGCAGCTTAAATCAGTGGGAGACCCAGTACTTC
V: TRBV10-3; J: TRBJ2-2; D: TRBD2; size: NA; CDR3: CAISPSGENTGELFF; DNA: TGTGCCATCAGCCCTAGCGGCGAGAACACCGGGGAGCTGTTTTTT
V: TRBV6-1; J: TRBJ2-5; D: NA; size: NA; CDR3: CASKILQNNQETQYF; DNA: TGTGCCAGCAAGATCCTACAGAATAACCAAGAGACCCAGTACTTC
V: TRBV6-1; J: TRBJ1-2; D: NA; size: NA; CDR3: CASSVNRDYGYTF; DNA: TGTGCCAGCAGTGTTAACAGGGACTATGGCTACACCTTC
V: TRBV5-1; J: TRBJ2-2; D: TRBD2; size: NA; CDR3: CASSPAKTSGVLGTGELFF; DNA: TGCGCCAGCAGCCCCGCCAAGACTAGCGGGGTCCTAGGGACCGGGGAGCTGTTTTTT
V: TRBV4-1; J: TRBJ2-5; D: TRBD2; size: NA; CDR3: CASSQVRVSGSWAQETQYF; DNA: TGCGCCAGCAGCCAAGTGAGGGTTAGCGGGAGCTGGGCCCAAGAGACCCAGTACTTC